These 13 T cell receptor beta chains originate from one sample sequenced in a study of beta chain features in type 1 diabetes. Study-level findings and limits: Shorter TCRB CDR3s, moderately but significantly so, were found in Type 1 diabetes patients in all four CD4+ subsets.

The isolated RNA, all of it, was reverse transcribed, so expressed TCRB transcripts were what got sequenced. Sequencing used immunoSEQ multiplex PCR; TCRdb keeps in-frame clones, though not all of them. The sample holds roughly 260,000 clones; 11% are singletons and the top ten take approximately 0.017%. The antigens of these receptors remain unknown. Specimen: naive CD4+ T cells from blood. These receptors originate from a man aged 25-45 years with type 1 diabetes.

This sequence joins TRBV14 and TRBJ1-2; D is unclear. Germline CDR1 and CDR2: SGHDN and FVKESK. V was shortened by 0 bases and J by 4 bases, with 9 bases between the two germline ends. The length of the CDR3 is 14 residues. The DNA for the CDR3 is TGTGCCAGCAGCCAAGATTACAGAATCTATGGCTACACCTTC. Translation: CASSQDYRIYGYTF.

The chain is built from TRBV6-6 and TRBJ2-1, with D possibly matching TRBD1 (6 bases). The CDR3 runs to 12 residues. Germline CDR1 is MNHNY and CDR2 is SVGAGI (reference sequence). Trimming stripped 8 bases from V and 11 bases from J, with 16 bases between. CDR3 nucleotide sequence: TGTGCCAGCTCCCCTGCCAGGGGCAAGCAGTTCTTC. Residues: CASSPARGKQFF.

This clone showed up just a few times. The chain carries TRBV6-6 and TRBJ1-4; unclear D gene. Trimming took off 0 bases at V and 8 bases at J, with 13 bases between the two ends. Per germline, CDR1 MNHNY and CDR2 SVGAGI (reference sequence). The CDR3 length is 15 residues. The CDR3 region has the DNA TGTGCCAGCAGTTACTCGCCCGGGTTACGAGAAAAACTGTTTTTT. This codes for CASSYSPGLREKLFF.

The chain couples TRBV14 to TRBJ2-7; 7 bases map to TRBD1. This CDR3 contains 15 residues. CDR1 is SGHDN, CDR2 FVKESK, per germline. With V trimmed by 2 bases and J by 7 bases, 11 bases remained unmatched. The CDR3 region has the DNA TGTGCCAGCAGCCAAACGGGGACAGCCCGTGAAGAGCAGTACTTC. It codes for CASSQTGTAREEQYF.

This chain connects TRBV10-2 to TRBJ1-1; no reliable D call. CDR1 and CDR2 from the germline V gene are WSHSY and SAAADI. This CDR3 contains 11 residues. The V and J ends lost 3 bases and 11 bases respectively, with 10 bases between them. The CDR3 here is CASSDSGGAFF. The CDR3, as DNA: TGCGCCAGCAGTGACTCTGGCGGGGCTTTCTTT.

This clone appeared a few times. The chain has TRBV7-2 and TRBJ1-6; 10 bases are shared with TRBD1. The CDR3 runs to 14 residues. After removal of 6 bases from V and 10 bases from J, the junction contained 6 bases not matched to a gene. Germline V gene lookup returns CDR1 SGHTA and CDR2 FQGNSA. The CDR3 here is CASRAGTGVSPLHF. As DNA, the CDR3 is TGTGCCAGCAGGGCGGGGACAGGGGTCTCACCCCTCCACTTT.

This clone was counted a few times. The V call is TRBV11-2, the J call TRBJ1-2; 12 bases fit TRBD1. This CDR3 comprises 15 residues. Per the germline V gene, CDR1 is SGHAT and CDR2 is FQNNGV. V gave up 6 bases and J gave up 4 bases; unmatched junction bases: 6. CDR3 in amino acids: CASSLGQGAVYGYTF. The CDR3 nucleotides read TGTGCCAGCAGTTTGGGACAGGGGGCGGTCTATGGCTACACCTTC.

J is TRBJ2-5 and V is TRBV7-3; 7 nucleotides line up with TRBD1. Trimming took 5 bases from V and 5 from J; bases not matched to a gene: 5. The CDR3 extends over 13 amino acids. Per the germline V gene, CDR1 is SGHTA and CDR2 is FQGTGA. CDR3 loop: CASSRGGLETQYF. CDR3 nucleotide sequence: TGTGCCAGCAGCCGAGGGGGCCTGGAGACCCAGTACTTC.

This clone was picked up a small number of times. Written as DNA, the CDR3 is TGCGCCAGCAGCTTCCCACTAGCGGACCAAGAGACCCAGTACTTC. It encodes CASSFPLADQETQYF. V and J are TRBV5-1 and TRBJ2-5; 8 nucleotides line up with TRBD2. The CDR3 spans 15 residues. From germline, CDR1 is SGHRS and CDR2 YFSETQ. Trimming took 2 bases from V and 0 from J; bases not matched to a gene: 3.

The DNA of the CDR3 is TGTGCCAGCTCACTAGGGGACAGGGGGCCTGGAAACATTCAGTACTTC. This codes for CASSLGDRGPGNIQYF. The rearrangement links TRBV18 to TRBJ2-4; the match to TRBD1 covers 12 bases. V gave up 4 bases and J gave up 6 bases; unmatched junction bases: 7. The CDR3 is made up of 16 amino acids. Germline CDR1 and CDR2: KGHSH and LQKENI. The entire variable domain, with the rest obtained from reference TRBV18 and TRBJ2-4, is as follows: NAGVMQNPRHLVRRRGQEARLRCSPMKGHSHVYWYRQLPEEGLKFMVYLQKENIIDESGMPKERFSAEFPKEGPSILRIQQVVRGDSAAYFCASSLGDRGPGNIQYFGAGTRLSVL.

Points on this clone: Additional DNA sequences in this sample encode the identical CDR3. V gene TRBV5-1 combines with J gene TRBJ1-1; no firm D call. This CDR3 spans 13 amino acids. Trimming left V 0 bases short and J 11 bases short, with 14 bases between. Germline CDR1 and CDR2: SGHRS and YFSETQ. CDR3 sequence: CASSLEVGREAFF. The CDR3 DNA is TGCGCCAGCAGCTTGGAAGTGGGCCGAGAGGCTTTCTTT.

The chain combines TRBV7-8 with TRBJ2-2, with 7 bases matching TRBD2. Germline values: CDR1 SGHVS, CDR2 FQNEAQ. This CDR3 region has 15 residues. V dropped 5 bases and J dropped 5; count of bases not matched to a gene: 8. For the CDR3, the DNA is TGTGCCAGCAGCGTCCGGGACTATACAACCGGGGAGCTGTTTTTT. Amino acid sequence: CASSVRDYTTGELFF.

There are a few counts of this clone. The rearrangement links TRBV2 to TRBJ1-1, with 9 bases lining up with TRBD1. This CDR3 has 15 residues. Germline CDR1 is SNHLY and CDR2 is FYNNEI. Germline trimming cut 8 bases from V and 6 bases from J; bases unmatched to any gene: 13. DNA of the CDR3: TGTGCCAGCTGTTTTGGAGGGACAGGGAGGTCTGAAGCTTTCTTT. This encodes CASCFGGTGRSEAFF. The whole variable domain, filled in from reference TRBV2 and TRBJ1-1, reads EPEVTQTPSHQVTQMGQEVILRCVPISNHLYFYWYRQILGQKVEFLVSFYNNEISEKSEIFDDQFSVERPDGSNFTLKIRSTKLEDSAMYFCASCFGGTGRSEAFFGQGTRLTVV.